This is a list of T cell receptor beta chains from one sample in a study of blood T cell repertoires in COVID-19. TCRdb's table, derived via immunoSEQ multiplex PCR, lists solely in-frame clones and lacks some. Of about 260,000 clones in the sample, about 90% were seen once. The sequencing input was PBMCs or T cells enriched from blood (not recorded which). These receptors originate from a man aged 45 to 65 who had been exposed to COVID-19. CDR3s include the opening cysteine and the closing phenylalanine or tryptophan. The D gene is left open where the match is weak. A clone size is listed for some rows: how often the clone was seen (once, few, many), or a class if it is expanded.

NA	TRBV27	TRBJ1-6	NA	CASSTAGYNSPLHF	TGTGCCAGCAGCACCGCGGGGTATAATTCACCCCTCCACTTT
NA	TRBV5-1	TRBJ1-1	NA	CASSFTGTEAFF	TGCGCCAGCAGCTTTACAGGTACTGAAGCTTTCTTT
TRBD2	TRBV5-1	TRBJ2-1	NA	CASGREAYNEQFF	TGCGCCAGCGGGCGGGAGGCCTACAATGAGCAGTTCTTC
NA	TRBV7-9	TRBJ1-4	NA	CASSLAWGATNEKLFF	TGTGCCAGCAGCTTAGCCTGGGGGGCAACTAATGAAAAACTGTTTTTT
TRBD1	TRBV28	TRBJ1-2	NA	CASSPGGGQTYGYTF	TGTGCCAGCAGTCCCGGGGGGGGACAGACCTATGGCTACACCTTC
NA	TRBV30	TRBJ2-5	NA	CAWSVLETQYF	TGTGCCTGGAGTGTTCTGGAGACCCAGTACTTC
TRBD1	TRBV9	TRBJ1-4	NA	CASSAKTGVREKLFF	TGTGCCAGCAGCGCCAAGACAGGGGTCAGAGAAAAACTGTTTTTT
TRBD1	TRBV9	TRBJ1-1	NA	CASSPYKGATEAFF	TGTGCCAGCAGCCCGTATAAGGGGGCCACTGAAGCTTTCTTT
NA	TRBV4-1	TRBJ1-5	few	CASSQETIRGDGNQPQHF	TGCGCCAGCAGCCAAGAGACTATCCGGGGTGATGGCAATCAGCCCCAGCATTTT
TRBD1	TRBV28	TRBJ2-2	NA	CASSLYWTGGAGELFF	TGTGCCAGCAGTCTTTATTGGACAGGGGGTGCCGGGGAGCTGTTTTTT
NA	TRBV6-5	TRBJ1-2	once	CASRKRGGYGYTF	TGTGCCAGCAGAAAACGGGGGGGATATGGCTACACCTTC
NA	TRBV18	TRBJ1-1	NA	CASSHSRLISTEAFF	TGTGCCAGCTCACACTCAAGACTGATAAGCACTGAAGCTTTCTTT
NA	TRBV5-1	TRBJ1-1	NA	CASSYAPSGDTEAFF	TGCGCCAGCAGCTACGCCCCAAGCGGGGACACTGAAGCTTTCTTT
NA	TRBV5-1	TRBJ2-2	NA	CASSPLATRDTGELFF	TGCGCCAGCAGCCCGTTAGCGACCCGAGACACCGGGGAGCTGTTTTTT
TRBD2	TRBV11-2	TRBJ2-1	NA	CASSLDGGAYNEQFF	TGTGCCAGCAGCTTAGATGGGGGGGCCTACAATGAGCAGTTCTTC